Below, 3 T cell receptor beta chains from the same sample are listed, as sequenced in a study of cytomegalovirus exposure and HLA in healthy donors. PCR used 60 Vbeta primers and 13 Jbeta primers. The data were produced by immunoSEQ multiplex PCR, yet TCRdb's version contains in-frame clones alone and is incomplete. Here the sample spans roughly 190,000 clones, around 83% being singletons. Sequenced: PBMCs. These receptors came from a woman aged 18 to 35 in good health and CMV-seronegative.

The chain couples TRBV25-1 to TRBJ2-7; tentatively, D is TRBD1 (5 bases). Trimming left V 7 bases short and J 0 bases short, with 10 bases between. CDR1 is MGHDK and CDR2 is SYGVNS in the germline V gene. This CDR3 is built from 13 residues. The CDR3 loop is CASTPDSSYEQYF. DNA for the CDR3: TGTGCCAGCACACCTGACAGCTCCTACGAGCAGTACTTC.

The rearrangement joins TRBV20-1 to TRBJ2-1, with no clear D. Trimming left V 1 base short and J 9 bases short, with 4 bases between. The CDR3 has 10 residues. CDR1 and CDR2 (germline): DFQATT, SNEGSKA (reference sequence). DNA of the CDR3: TGCAGTGCTAGAGCTACTGAGCAGTTCTTC. As protein: CSARATEQFF.

The chain employs TRBV7-9 and TRBJ1-1, with 7 bases lining up with TRBD1. Trimming at V came to 4 bases and at J to 6 bases, leaving 2 bases not matched to a gene. The germline CDR1 and CDR2 sequences are SEHNR and FQNEAQ (reference sequence). The CDR3 consists of 12 residues. CDR3: CASSSTGPEAFF. DNA for the CDR3: TGTGCCAGCAGCTCGACAGGGCCTGAAGCTTTCTTT.